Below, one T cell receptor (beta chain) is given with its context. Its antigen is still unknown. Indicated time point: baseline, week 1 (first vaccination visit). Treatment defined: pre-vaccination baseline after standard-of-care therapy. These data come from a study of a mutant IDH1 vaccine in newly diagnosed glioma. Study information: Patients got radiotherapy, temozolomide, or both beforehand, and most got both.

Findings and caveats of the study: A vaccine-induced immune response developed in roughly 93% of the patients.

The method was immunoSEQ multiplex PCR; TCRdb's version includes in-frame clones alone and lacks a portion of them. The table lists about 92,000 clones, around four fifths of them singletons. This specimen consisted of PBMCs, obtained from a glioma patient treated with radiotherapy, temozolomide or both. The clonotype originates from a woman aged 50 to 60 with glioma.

The CDR3: CASSYGDSMNTGELFF. The CDR3 bases are TGTGCCAGCAGTTACGGTGACAGCATGAACACCGGGGAGCTGTTTTTT. The chain uses TRBV6-6 and TRBJ2-2; possible D gene TRBD1, 5 bases. Germline CDR1 and CDR2: MNHNY and SVGAGI (reference sequence). V lost 2 bases to trimming and J lost 1 base, with 11 bases between them. The CDR3 extends over 16 amino acids.